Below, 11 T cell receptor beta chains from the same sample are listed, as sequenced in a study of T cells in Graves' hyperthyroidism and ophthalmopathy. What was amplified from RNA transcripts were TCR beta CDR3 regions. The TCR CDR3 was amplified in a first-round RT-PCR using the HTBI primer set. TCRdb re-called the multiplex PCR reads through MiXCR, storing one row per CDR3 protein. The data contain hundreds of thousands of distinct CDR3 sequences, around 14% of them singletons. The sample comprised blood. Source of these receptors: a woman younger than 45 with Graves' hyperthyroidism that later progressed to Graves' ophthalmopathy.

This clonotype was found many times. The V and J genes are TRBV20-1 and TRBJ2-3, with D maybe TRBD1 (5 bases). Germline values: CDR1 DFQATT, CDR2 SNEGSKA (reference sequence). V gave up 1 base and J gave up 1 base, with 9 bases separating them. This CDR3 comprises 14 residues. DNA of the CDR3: TGCAGTGCTAGAGCAGGGTCTGGCACAGATACGCAGTATTTT. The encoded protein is CSARAGSGTDTQYF.

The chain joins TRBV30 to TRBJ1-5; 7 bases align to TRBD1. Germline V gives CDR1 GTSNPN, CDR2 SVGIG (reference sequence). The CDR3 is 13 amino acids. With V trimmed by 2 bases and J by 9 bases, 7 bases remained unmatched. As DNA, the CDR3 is TGTGCCTGGAGTACAGGGGCACTGCCGCCCCAGCATTTT. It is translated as CAWSTGALPPQHF.

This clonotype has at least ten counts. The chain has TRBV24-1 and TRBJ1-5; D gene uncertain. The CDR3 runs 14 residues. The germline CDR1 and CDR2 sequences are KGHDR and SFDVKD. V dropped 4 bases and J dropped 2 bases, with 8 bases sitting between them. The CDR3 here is CATSDVYGNQPQHF. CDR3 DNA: TGTGCCACCAGTGACGTTTACGGCAATCAGCCCCAGCATTTT.

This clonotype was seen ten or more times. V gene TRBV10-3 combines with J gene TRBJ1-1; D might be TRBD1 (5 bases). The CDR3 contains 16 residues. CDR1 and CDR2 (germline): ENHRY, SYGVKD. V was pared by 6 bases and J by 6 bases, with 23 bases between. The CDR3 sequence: CAIRFSPGPRGAEAFF. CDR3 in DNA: TGTGCCATCAGGTTTTCCCCGGGACCCCGGGGGGCTGAAGCTTTCTTT.

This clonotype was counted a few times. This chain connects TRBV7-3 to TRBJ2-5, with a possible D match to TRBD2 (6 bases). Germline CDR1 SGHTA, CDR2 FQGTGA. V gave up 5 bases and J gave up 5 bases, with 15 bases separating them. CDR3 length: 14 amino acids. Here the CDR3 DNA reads TGTGCCAGCAGCAATAGCGGTTTCGGTGAGACCCAGTACTTC. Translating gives CASSNSGFGETQYF.

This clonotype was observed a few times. The CDR3 reads CASRSTSGTYNEQFF. For the CDR3, the DNA is TGTGCCAGCAGATCAACTAGCGGGACCTACAATGAGCAGTTCTTC. The V and J genes are TRBV27 and TRBJ2-1; 10 bases are shared with TRBD2. The CDR3 contains 15 residues. The V gene end was trimmed by 6 bases and the J gene end by 2 bases; junction bases not matched to a gene: 4. The germline V gene has CDR1 MNHEY and CDR2 SMNVEV (reference sequence).

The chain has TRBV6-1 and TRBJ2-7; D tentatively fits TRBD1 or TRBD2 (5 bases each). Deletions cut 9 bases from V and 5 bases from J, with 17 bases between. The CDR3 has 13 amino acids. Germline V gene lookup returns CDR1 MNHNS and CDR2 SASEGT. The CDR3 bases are TGTGCCAGTCACTGGGGGACCCTCGACGAGCAGTACTTC. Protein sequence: CASHWGTLDEQYF.

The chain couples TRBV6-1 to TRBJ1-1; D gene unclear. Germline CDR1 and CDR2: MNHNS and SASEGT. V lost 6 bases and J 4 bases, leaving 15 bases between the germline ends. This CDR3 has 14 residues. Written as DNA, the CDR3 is TGTGCCAGCAGCTCTCCTCCAGGAACCACTGAAGCTTTCTTT. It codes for CASSSPPGTTEAFF.

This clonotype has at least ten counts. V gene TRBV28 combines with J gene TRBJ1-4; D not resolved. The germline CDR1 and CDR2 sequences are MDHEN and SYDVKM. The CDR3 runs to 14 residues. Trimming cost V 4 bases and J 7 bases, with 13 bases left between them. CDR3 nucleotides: TGTGCCAGCAGTTCATCCGGGATTCGTGAAAAACTGTTTTTT. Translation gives CASSSSGIREKLFF.

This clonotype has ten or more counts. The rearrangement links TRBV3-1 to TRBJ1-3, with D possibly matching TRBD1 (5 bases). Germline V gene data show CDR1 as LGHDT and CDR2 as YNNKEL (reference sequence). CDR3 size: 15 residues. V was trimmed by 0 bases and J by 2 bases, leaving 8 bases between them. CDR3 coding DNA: TGTGCCAGCAGCCAAGACCAGGGACCTGGAAACACCATATATTTT. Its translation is CASSQDQGPGNTIYF.

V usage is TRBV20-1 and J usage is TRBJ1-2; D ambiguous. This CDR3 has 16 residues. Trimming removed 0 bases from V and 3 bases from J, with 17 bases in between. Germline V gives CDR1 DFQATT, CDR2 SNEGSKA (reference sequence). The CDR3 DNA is TGCAGTGCTAGAGATCACCGAGGGATGAGGGACTATGGCTACACCTTC. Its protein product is CSARDHRGMRDYGYTF.